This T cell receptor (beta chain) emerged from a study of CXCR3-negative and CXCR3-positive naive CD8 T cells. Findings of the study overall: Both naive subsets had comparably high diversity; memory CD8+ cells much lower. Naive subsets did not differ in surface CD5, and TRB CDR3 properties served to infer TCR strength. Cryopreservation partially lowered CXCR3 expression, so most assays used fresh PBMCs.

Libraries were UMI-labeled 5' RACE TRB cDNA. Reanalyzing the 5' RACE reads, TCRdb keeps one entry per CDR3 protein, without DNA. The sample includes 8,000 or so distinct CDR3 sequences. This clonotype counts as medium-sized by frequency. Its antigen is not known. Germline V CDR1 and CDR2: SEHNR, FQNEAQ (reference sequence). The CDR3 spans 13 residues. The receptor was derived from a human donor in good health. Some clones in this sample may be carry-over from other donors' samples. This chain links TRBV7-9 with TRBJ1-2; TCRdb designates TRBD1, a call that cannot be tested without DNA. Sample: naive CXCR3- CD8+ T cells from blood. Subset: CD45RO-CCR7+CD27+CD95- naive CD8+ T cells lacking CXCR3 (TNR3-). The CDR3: CASSFQGNYGYTF.